These 13 T cell receptor beta chains were all obtained from the same sample, sequenced in a study of blood T cell repertoires in COVID-19. TCRdb's copy holds only in-frame clones and misses some; the assay was immunoSEQ multiplex PCR. This sample has roughly 200,000 clones, with about three quarters found just once. Sequenced material: peripheral blood. Receptor source: a woman in her 70s with acute or convalescent COVID-19.

This rearrangement joins TRBV5-6 to TRBJ2-7; D unclear. V was clipped by 2 bases and J by 0 bases, with 12 bases between them. Germline values: CDR1 SGHDT, CDR2 YYEEEE. The CDR3 spans 15 residues. The CDR3 region is CASSLDSARSYEQYF. CDR3 nucleotide sequence: TGTGCCAGCAGCTTAGACTCCGCTCGCTCCTACGAGCAGTACTTC.

The chain has TRBV9 and TRBJ2-1; TRBD2 aligns across 8 bases. CDR1 and CDR2 from the germline V gene are SGDLS and YYNGEE. Trimming took 4 bases from V and 5 from J; bases not matched to a gene: 20. This CDR3 spans 19 amino acids. CDR3 amino acids: CASSPRDGEPSGYHNEQFF. CDR3 DNA sequence: TGTGCCAGCAGCCCCCGGGACGGGGAACCTAGCGGGTACCACAATGAGCAGTTCTTC.

The V gene is TRBV19, the J gene TRBJ2-7, with 9 bases fitting TRBD1. Trimming removed 4 bases from V and 7 bases from J; junction bases left unmatched: 5. CDR3 length equals 13 residues. Germline CDR1 LNHDA, CDR2 SQIVND (reference sequence). CDR3 DNA: TGTGCCAGTAGTACACAGGGGGCTGGGGAGCAGTACTTC. It is translated as CASSTQGAGEQYF.

This rearrangement joins TRBV19 to TRBJ2-3; D possibly corresponds to TRBD2 (6 bases). V lost 3 bases and J lost 6, with 7 bases in between. Germline CDR1 LNHDA, CDR2 SQIVND (reference sequence). CDR3 length equals 12 residues. CDR3 nucleotide sequence: TGTGCCAGTAGTATGGGGAGGGATACGCAGTATTTT. Protein: CASSMGRDTQYF.

The chain recombines TRBV2 with TRBJ1-6, with 7 bases identical to TRBD1. The V gene's germline CDR1 is SNHLY and CDR2 FYNNEI. The V and J ends lost 4 bases and 10 bases, in that order; junction bases with no gene match: 7. CDR3 length equals 14 residues. The CDR3 bases are TGTGCCAGCAGTGCTGCGGACAGGAGCTCACCCCTCCACTTT. It is translated as CASSAADRSSPLHF.

This chain links TRBV5-1 with TRBJ2-7, with 9 nucleotides matching TRBD1. Trimming cost V 0 bases and J 5 bases; bases outside gene matches: 12. Germline CDR1 reads SGHRS; CDR2 reads YFSETQ. The CDR3 loop spans 17 amino acids. CDR3 sequence: CASSLGYTGGLLDEQYF. The CDR3 DNA is TGCGCCAGCAGCTTGGGGTATACAGGGGGCCTTTTGGACGAGCAGTACTTC. Full variable domain (rest looked up from reference TRBV5-1 and TRBJ2-7): KAGVTQTPRYLIKTRGQQVTLSCSPISGHRSVSWYQQTPGQGLQFLFEYFSETQRNKGNFPGRFSGRQFSNSRSEMNVSTLELGDSALYLCASSLGYTGGLLDEQYFGPGTRLTVT.

The genes are TRBV9 and TRBJ1-4; 9 bases fit TRBD1. The CDR3 is 16 residues long. After removal of 3 bases from V and 5 bases from J, the junction contained 8 bases not matched to a gene. Germline assignment: CDR1 SGDLS and CDR2 YYNGEE. The CDR3 bases are TGTGCCAGCAGCGCGGATCCGACAGGGGGAAATGAAAAACTGTTTTTT. It codes for CASSADPTGGNEKLFF.

A few counts support this clone. This chain uses TRBV2 with TRBJ1-4; 7 positions match TRBD1. In germline, CDR1 is SNHLY, CDR2 FYNNEI. V was pared by 6 bases and J by 6 bases, with 7 bases of the junction left unmatched. CDR3 length: 14 residues. CDR3 region: CASRKDTGDEKLFF. The CDR3 bases are TGTGCCAGCAGAAAAGATACAGGGGATGAAAAACTGTTTTTT.

To note about this clone: Other DNA sequences in this sample translate to the same CDR3. The chain uses TRBV19 and TRBJ2-2, with 10 nucleotides matching TRBD2. CDR3 length: 15 amino acids. CDR1 is LNHDA and CDR2 is SQIVND in the germline V gene (reference sequence). The ends lost 4 bases at V and 8 bases at J; junction bases unmatched: 7. CDR3 DNA: TGTGCCAGTAGTACCCTAGCGGGAGTGGCTGGGGAGCTGTTTTTT. Its protein product is CASSTLAGVAGELFF.

The chain is built from TRBV6-5 and TRBJ2-6, with D perhaps matching TRBD2 (6 bases). CDR3 length: 15 amino acids. Trimming pared 4 bases from V and 1 base from J, leaving 8 bases between. Germline V gene lookup returns CDR1 MNHEY and CDR2 SVGAGI. Here the CDR3 DNA reads TGTGCCAGCAGTTTGGAGGGGTCTGGGGCCAACGTCCTGACTTTC. Its translation is CASSLEGSGANVLTF.

The chain uses TRBV5-1 and TRBJ2-7; 7 nucleotides align to TRBD1. This CDR3 comprises 13 residues. The V and J ends lost 4 bases and 1 base, in that order; junction bases with no gene match: 2. Germline CDR1 and CDR2: SGHRS and YFSETQ. The CDR3 here is CASSGDSSYEQYF. CDR3 coding DNA: TGCGCCAGCAGCGGGGACAGTTCCTACGAGCAGTACTTC. Complete variable domain (other parts from reference TRBV5-1 and TRBJ2-7): KAGVTQTPRYLIKTRGQQVTLSCSPISGHRSVSWYQQTPGQGLQFLFEYFSETQRNKGNFPGRFSGRQFSNSRSEMNVSTLELGDSALYLCASSGDSSYEQYFGPGTRLTVT.

This chain uses TRBV7-6 with TRBJ2-7; the D is unclear. CDR3 length equals 15 residues. Germline loops: CDR1 SGHVS, CDR2 FNYEAQ. Trimming left V 2 bases short and J 2 bases short, with 13 bases between. CDR3 loop: CASSLFPELPYEQYF. The CDR3 region has the DNA TGTGCCAGCAGCTTATTCCCGGAGTTGCCCTACGAGCAGTACTTC.

The CDR3 bases are TGTGCCACCAGCAGAGATCTAGCGGGAGTTGTAGAAAATGAGCAGTTCTTC. It is translated as CATSRDLAGVVENEQFF. The chain employs TRBV15 and TRBJ2-1; 10 bases agree with TRBD2. This CDR3 contains 17 residues. The V and J ends lost 0 bases and 7 bases, in that order; junction bases with no gene match: 9. Germline V gives CDR1 LNHNV, CDR2 YYDKDF (reference sequence).